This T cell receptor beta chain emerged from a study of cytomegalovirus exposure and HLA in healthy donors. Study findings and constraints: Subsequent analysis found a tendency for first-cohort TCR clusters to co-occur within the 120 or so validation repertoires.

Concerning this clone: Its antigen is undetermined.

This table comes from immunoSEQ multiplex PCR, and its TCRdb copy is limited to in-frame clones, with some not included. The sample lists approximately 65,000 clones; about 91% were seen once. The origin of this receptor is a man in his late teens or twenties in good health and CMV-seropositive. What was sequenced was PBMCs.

The CDR3 reads CASRSGRAQETQYF. The CDR3 bases are TGTGCCAGCCGGAGCGGGAGGGCCCAAGAGACCCAGTACTTC. V usage is TRBV19 and J usage is TRBJ2-5; 10 positions agree with TRBD2. The CDR3 length is 14 residues. V shed 9 bases and J 1 base; nucleotides not matched to a gene: 5. Germline V gene lookup returns CDR1 LNHDA and CDR2 SQIVND (reference sequence).